The T cell receptor beta chain under discussion was sequenced for a study of shared T cell receptors in the human thymus (dated by TCRdb to the early 2020s). As for the study more broadly: The study examined how self-reactive, shared T-cell receptor alpha chains are generated in the human thymus.

Details on this clone: Its target antigen remains unknown. No base qualities exist here, and no much larger clone lies one base off it.

The method behind the library was the immunoSEQ multiplex PCR assay. Imported from immuneACCESS, the table was reduced by TCRdb to in-frame sequences with V and J called. These copies leave out some clones; in studies compared against another copy, an unresolved V gene accounts for under half, and the cause of the remainder is not known. In all, the sample holds fewer than 700,000 clones, and roughly 88% of those were seen once. Around 0.01% of the sample rests with the top ten. Counted from cysteine to phenylalanine, this CDR3 has 16 amino acids. The only DNA kept is the CDR3, 48 bases in frame from the first base. The germline V gene (reference sequence) sets CDR1 to SEHNR and CDR2 to FQNEAQ. At the junction V is shortened by 5 bases and J by 0 bases; bases outside the gene matches: 5. The same sample was also studied in work on human thymus T cells. Reported in the second study: The donors were immunologically healthy infants in Finland who had open corrective cardiac surgery for congenital heart defects. Thymus tissue was collected as surgical resects that were removed during corrective cardiac surgery. V and J gene segment usage appeared biased in both thymic and peripheral blood repertoires. According to the related research, thymic TCR repertoires were highly overlapping among unrelated individuals. The study characterized TCR alpha and beta repertoires from about 8 infant thymus samples and a few related peripheral blood samples. Donor ages ranging from about 6 to 244 days were recorded, and about six male and a couple of female infants were included in the cohort. Thymocytes were freed from the tissue by mechanical means and kept at -70 degrees C as pellets of roughly 8.5-31 million cells. Genomic DNA was extracted from frozen cell pellets with a QIAsymphony instrument. TCRB and TCRAD loci were amplified from a standardized quantity of quality-controlled genomic DNA using the immunoSEQ multiplex PCR assay. The amplicons covered the V(D)J region and were long enough to include the CDR3 and to identify the V and J genes. The commercial immunoSEQ service was used to sequence amplicons on an Illumina platform. Primer bias and sequencing errors were corrected using previously described methods, and TCRAD and TCRB definitions followed the IMGT database. The repertoires were analysed using immunoSEQ Analyzer 3.0 and VDJTools for basic statistics, V/J segment usage, diversity estimates, rarefaction and pairwise overlap. Chao1, ChaoE, Efron-Thisted, Shannon and inverse Simpson indices were used to estimate diversity, which was also estimated on datasets down-sampled to the smallest sample. Repertoire overlap used strict matching of CDR3 nucleotide sequence, V gene and J gene, with Jaccard-based multidimensional scaling clustering. On average, thymus samples yielded 750,000 to 1,000,000 unique TCRB clonotypes, whereas blood samples yielded some 80,000.

Sequencing used thymocytes. The origin of this receptor is a boy in the first two years of life with a congenital heart defect. Donor details come from another sample of the same person, matched by shared clones. In this chain, TRBV7-9 is recombined with TRBJ1-3; TRBD1 matches 9 bases in the middle. CDR3 loop: CASSTGQGHSGNTIYF. At the DNA level, the sequence is TGTGCCAGCAGCACGGGACAGGGTCACTCTGGAAACACCATATATTTT.